This TCR beta chain was documented in a study of T cell responses to AZD1222 COVID-19 vaccine. Per the germline V gene, CDR1 is LGHDT and CDR2 is YNNKEL (reference sequence). Trimming stripped 1 base from V and 1 base from J, with 6 bases between. The CDR3 runs 14 residues. Points from the study as a whole: Elevations in Spike-specific TCR breadth and depth followed administration of two AZD1222 doses.

Of note for this clone: Its antigen is unknown.

The method was immunoSEQ multiplex PCR; TCRdb's version includes in-frame clones alone and lacks a portion of them. Of about 140,000 clones listed, just over 85% are singletons. This chain connects TRBV3-1 (or the pseudogene TRBV3-2) to TRBJ2-3; D gene ambiguous. Here the sequenced sample was peripheral blood, taken 28 days after the second AZD1222 dose. The sequence was obtained from an adult who received the AZD1222 COVID-19 vaccine. CDR3 DNA: TGTGCCAGCAGCCAAGCGGTGGGCACAGATACGCAGTATTTT. Protein sequence: CASSQAVGTDTQYF.